This T cell receptor (beta chain) was sequenced during a study of blood T cell repertoires in COVID-19. Turning to the study itself: Specimens from acute and convalescent COVID-19 originated in the United States, Italy and Spain.

There are 17 residues in the CDR3. V lost 6 bases and J lost 5; bases outside the gene matches: 14. Germline CDR1 and CDR2: MDHEN and SYDVKM. Method: immunoSEQ multiplex PCR; TCRdb's copy keeps in-frame clones and lacks some. The table has a few hundred thousand clones, around 88% seen once. The sequence came from a woman in her fifties or sixties with acute or convalescent COVID-19. This chain links TRBV28 with TRBJ1-1; TRBD1 matches at 11 bases. Material for sequencing was peripheral blood. Here the CDR3 reads CASRNIPGQGGTTEAFF. The CDR3 region has the DNA TGTGCCAGCAGGAATATCCCGGGACAGGGGGGGACAACTGAAGCTTTCTTT.